These 15 T cell receptor beta chains were all obtained from the same sample, sequenced in a study of ipilimumab plus nivolumab after autologous stem cell transplantation. Using immunoSEQ multiplex PCR, the repertoire was profiled, and TCRdb retains in-frame clones only, with some absent. The sample lists roughly 12,000 clones; roughly 73% were seen once. This sample comprised PBMCs, obtained in a trial of ipilimumab plus nivolumab as post-transplant consolidation. The receptor source for this set is a male donor with diffuse large B-cell lymphoma.

This chain joins TRBV30 and TRBJ1-1, with TRBD1 as a possible D gene (6 bases). Germline V gene sequence: CDR1 GTSNPN, CDR2 SVGIG (reference sequence). There are 14 residues in the CDR3. The ends were cut back, 4 bases at V and 2 bases at J, with 14 bases in the middle. This CDR3 reads CAWKDRGGNTEAFF. CDR3 coding DNA: TGTGCCTGGAAAGATAGGGGGGGAAACACTGAAGCTTTCTTT.

This chain links TRBV2 with TRBJ2-3, with 11 positions matching TRBD2. The V gene's germline CDR1 is SNHLY and CDR2 FYNNEI. The CDR3 totals 16 residues. Trimming took 6 bases from V and 4 from J; bases not matched to a gene: 9. CDR3 amino acids: CASRATSGSSADTQYF. The CDR3 DNA reads as TGTGCCAGCAGAGCCACTAGCGGGAGCTCGGCAGATACGCAGTATTTT.

The gene calls are TRBV6-5 and TRBJ1-2; D is unclear. The CDR3 is made up of 16 amino acids. Trimming removed 0 bases from V and 2 bases from J, with 13 bases in between. In germline, CDR1 is MNHEY, CDR2 SVGAGI. The chain's CDR3 is CASSYSGYPRNYGYTF. The CDR3 bases are TGTGCCAGCAGTTACTCGGGTTATCCCAGGAACTATGGCTACACCTTC.

The chain has TRBV6-6 and TRBJ1-6; 9 bases match TRBD1. V was clipped by 5 bases and J by 8 bases; unmatched bases: 7. CDR3 length: 15 residues. Germline loops: CDR1 MNHNY, CDR2 SVGAGI (reference sequence). CDR3 nucleotides: TGTGCCAGCAGTCAGACAGGGGGTTGGGATTCACCCCTCCACTTT. Amino acid sequence: CASSQTGGWDSPLHF.

In its sample, this clone was seen a few times. The rearrangement joins TRBV10-3 to TRBJ2-1, with D possibly matching TRBD2 (6 bases). This CDR3 has 18 amino acids. With 3 bases removed from V and 1 base from J, the gap between germline ends came to 19 bases. Germline CDR1 is ENHRY and CDR2 is SYGVKD. The CDR3 coding sequence is TGTGCCATCAGTGACGGCAGTAGCGGTGAAACTTCCTACAATGAGCAGTTCTTC. This sequence encodes CAISDGSSGETSYNEQFF.

The chain has TRBV7-7 and TRBJ2-5; tentative D call: TRBD1 (5 bases). Germline V gives CDR1 SSHAT, CDR2 FNYEAQ (reference sequence). This CDR3 region has 15 residues. V lost 6 bases and J lost 3, with 17 bases in between. CDR3 protein: CASSQSLGVEETQYF. The CDR3 nucleotides are TGTGCCAGCAGTCAAAGCCTAGGGGTTGAAGAGACCCAGTACTTC.

This chain links TRBV15 with TRBJ1-5; the D is unclear. Germline V gene sequence: CDR1 LNHNV, CDR2 YYDKDF (reference sequence). The CDR3 sequence is 15 residues long. V lost 1 base, J lost 5 bases, and 12 bases lay in between. DNA of the CDR3: TGTGCCACCAGCAGAGGAGCTGGTGGGGATCAGCCCCAGCATTTT. Protein product: CATSRGAGGDQPQHF.

The chain uses TRBV6-5 and TRBJ2-7; 11 bases fit TRBD2. V gave up 1 base and J gave up 0 bases; unmatched junction bases: 2. The CDR3 covers 16 residues. Germline lookup yields CDR1 MNHEY and CDR2 SVGAGI. The CDR3 protein is CASSYLGLAASYEQYF. The CDR3 bases are TGTGCCAGCAGTTACTTGGGACTAGCGGCCTCCTACGAGCAGTACTTC.

This clone rates as large. The CDR3 DNA reads as TGCAGCGTATCCCCGTCTCATGGCTACACCTTC. Translated: CSVSPSHGYTF. The chain joins TRBV29-1 to TRBJ1-2; D unresolved. The V end lost 6 bases, the J end lost 6 bases, and 11 bases lay between the germline ends. CDR3 length: 11 amino acids. Germline loops: CDR1 SQVTM, CDR2 ANQGSEA.

This clone is labeled large. The chain couples TRBV5-6 to TRBJ1-1; weak D call: TRBD1 (5 bases). Trimming removed 4 bases from V and 6 bases from J, with 13 bases in between. CDR3 size: 13 residues. CDR1 and CDR2 (germline): SGHDT, YYEEEE. CDR3 sequence (DNA): TGTGCCAGCAGCAGAACCGGGACCCCTGAAGCTTTCTTT. This codes for CASSRTGTPEAFF. Based on the CDR3 plus reference TRBV5-6 and TRBJ1-1, the full variable domain is DAGVTQSPTHLIKTRGQQVTLRCSPKSGHDTVSWYQQALGQGPQFIFQYYEEEERQRGNFPDRFSGHQFPNYSSELNVNALLLGDSALYLCASSRTGTPEAFFGQGTRLTVV.

V is TRBV6-6 and J is TRBJ1-6, with D possibly TRBD1 on 6 matching bases. Trimming cost V 2 bases and J 7 bases, with 12 bases left between them. CDR3 size: 15 residues. The germline CDR1 and CDR2 sequences are MNHNY and SVGAGI (reference sequence). The CDR3 reads CASSYKGGTNSPLHF. The CDR3 coding sequence is TGTGCCAGCAGTTACAAAGGGGGGACGAATTCACCCCTCCACTTT.

The CDR3 is CASSSDSYYGYTF. For the CDR3, the DNA is TGTGCCAGCAGTTCGGACAGCTACTATGGCTACACCTTC. This chain connects TRBV27 to TRBJ1-2, with D perhaps TRBD1 (6 bases). Germline V gene lookup returns CDR1 MNHEY and CDR2 SMNVEV (reference sequence). Between the trimmed V and J ends, which lost 4 bases and 3 bases, there was a span of 9 bases. There are 13 residues in the CDR3.

This clone was seen a single time. The chain has TRBV15 and TRBJ2-6; TRBD1 is a possible D gene (5 bases). Germline values: CDR1 LNHNV, CDR2 YYDKDF (reference sequence). The CDR3 runs 16 residues. The V gene lost 3 bases and the J gene lost 0 bases, with 9 bases spanning the gap. The CDR3 DNA reads as TGTGCCACCAGCAGGGGAAGGGGCTCTGGGGCCAACGTCCTGACTTTC. This sequence encodes CATSRGRGSGANVLTF.

In the case of this clone: A much larger clone is a single base away; this may be a read error. The rearrangement links TRBV29-1 to TRBJ2-5; TRBD1 matches 8 bases. The CDR3 spans 15 residues. Germline CDR1 and CDR2: SQVTM and ANQGSEA. CDR3 bases: TGCAGCGTTGAACCAGACAGGGGTAGACAAGGGACCCAGTACTTC. Amino acids: CSVEPDRGRQGTQYF.

This clone turned up a few times. A much bigger clone sits one base away, suggesting this may be a read error. Other DNA sequences of this sample code for an identical CDR3. The rearrangement joins TRBV7-6 to TRBJ1-2, with a possible D match to TRBD1 (6 bases). Germline CDR1 SGHVS, CDR2 FNYEAQ. The V gene lost 3 bases and the J gene lost 8 bases, with 19 bases spanning the gap. The CDR3 loop spans 15 amino acids. CDR3 in DNA: TGTGCCAGCAGCTTGGATGAAACCGGGGGCGGGGGCTACACCTTC. This translates into CASSLDETGGGGYTF.